The 21 T cell receptor beta chains below all came from one sample that was sequenced in a study of T cells in Graves' hyperthyroidism and ophthalmopathy. TCR beta CDR3 regions were amplified from RNA transcripts. HTBI primers were used for first-round RT-PCR of the TCR CDR3. One entry per CDR3 protein results from TCRdb running MiXCR on the multiplex PCR reads. The table includes fewer than 750,000 distinct CDR3 sequences, approximately 15% detected once. The specimen sequenced was blood. These receptors all stem from a woman in her fifties or sixties with Graves' ophthalmopathy.

This chain uses TRBV10-3 with TRBJ1-3; D not certain. The CDR3 is made up of 14 amino acids. Germline values: CDR1 ENHRY, CDR2 SYGVKD. Trimming cost V 2 bases and J 5 bases, with 10 bases left between them. The CDR3 region is CAISEDEYRNTIYF. As DNA, the CDR3 is TGTGCCATCAGTGAGGATGAATACCGAAACACCATATATTTT.

The chain joins TRBV19 to TRBJ1-6; D uncertain. CDR1 LNHDA and CDR2 SQIVND come from the germline V gene (reference sequence). V lost 5 bases and J 0 bases, leaving 11 bases between the germline ends. There are 16 residues in the CDR3. CDR3 in amino acids: CASSAERSSYNSPLHF. CDR3 bases: TGTGCCAGTAGTGCAGAGAGAAGCTCCTATAATTCACCCCTCCACTTT.

As for this clonotype: A read error is possible here, since a much larger clone lies one base away. This chain links TRBV2 with TRBJ2-1, with 9 positions matching TRBD2. With the DNA end fitting TRBJ2-7 better, the J assignment may be wrong. The CDR3 has 13 residues. Germline CDR1 is SNHLY and CDR2 is FYNNEI. CDR3 nucleotide sequence: TGTGCCAGCACTAGCGGGAATTACAATGAGCAGTACTTC. Its translation: CASTSGNYNEQYF.

This clonotype has only a few counts. The chain employs TRBV7-8 and TRBJ2-7, with 9 bases fitting TRBD1. This CDR3 region has 16 residues. The J segment lost 0 bases and the V segment lost 4 bases, leaving 7 bases of the junction unmatched. Germline V gives CDR1 SGHVS, CDR2 FQNEAQ. The CDR3 region has the DNA TGTGCCAGCAGCTACACAACGGGACAGGGCTCCTACGAGCAGTACTTC. Its protein product is CASSYTTGQGSYEQYF.

This clonotype was detected ten times or more. V gene TRBV10-3 combines with J gene TRBJ2-5, with TRBD2 matching over 11 bases. The V gene's germline CDR1 is ENHRY and CDR2 SYGVKD. This CDR3 is 14 amino acids long. Trimming at V came to 6 bases and at J to 4 bases, leaving 4 bases not matched to a gene. This chain's CDR3 is CAIRGLAEVETQYF. DNA for the CDR3: TGTGCCATCAGGGGACTAGCGGAGGTAGAGACCCAGTACTTC.

This clonotype was observed at least ten times. The CDR3 DNA is TGTGCCAGCAGCTTAGTAGCGGGAGGGCCGACCGGGGAGCTGTTTTTT. It translates to CASSLVAGGPTGELFF. The chain is built from TRBV7-3 and TRBJ2-2; 11 nucleotides agree with TRBD2. Germline CDR1 SGHTA, CDR2 FQGTGA. Unmatched junction bases numbered 4, after V lost 2 bases and J lost 5 bases. The CDR3 is 16 residues long.

This clonotype was counted at least ten times. The rearrangement links TRBV7-9 to TRBJ2-2; D is perhaps TRBD2 (5 bases). Germline V gene sequence: CDR1 SEHNR, CDR2 FQNEAQ (reference sequence). This CDR3 contains 14 residues. The ends were cut back, 6 bases at V and 5 bases at J, with 13 bases in the middle. CDR3 region: CASRPREGTGELFF. The DNA for the CDR3 is TGTGCCAGCAGACCTCGGGAAGGAACCGGGGAGCTGTTTTTT.

At least ten counts were recorded for this clonotype. The chain carries TRBV28 and TRBJ1-2; possibly TRBD1 for D (6 bases). Per the germline V gene, CDR1 is MDHEN and CDR2 is SYDVKM. V was cut by 3 bases and J by 6 bases, with 11 bases left in between. CDR3 length: 13 residues. This CDR3 reads CASSFMGAHGYTF. CDR3 bases: TGTGCCAGCAGTTTTATGGGGGCGCATGGCTACACCTTC.

This clonotype has only a few counts. Here the CDR3 DNA reads TGTGCCAGCAGTCGACAGGGAAGGATGGCTGAAGCTTTCTTT. Residues: CASSRQGRMAEAFF. The V and J genes are TRBV6-1 and TRBJ1-1; 7 bases agree with TRBD1. CDR1 and CDR2 (germline): MNHNS, SASEGT. The CDR3 is 14 amino acids. J gave up 6 bases and V 5 bases, and 9 bases lay outside the gene matches.

This clonotype came up once. This may be a read error: a much more frequent sequence differs by one nucleotide. The chain links TRBV3-1 to TRBJ2-1; 11 nucleotides align to TRBD2. The better agreement between TRBJ2-7 and the DNA end casts doubt on the J call. This CDR3 has 17 amino acids. Germline CDR1 reads LGHDT; CDR2 reads YNNKEL (reference sequence). CDR3 loop: CASSQSPTSGIYNEQYF. Here the CDR3 DNA reads TGTGCCAGCAGCCAATCGCCGACTAGCGGGATCTACAATGAGCAGTACTTC.

This clonotype was found a few times. The chain couples TRBV27 to TRBJ2-1; possible D gene TRBD1, 6 bases. The V gene lost 4 bases and the J gene lost 1 base, with 14 bases spanning the gap. Germline V lookup: CDR1 MNHEY, CDR2 SMNVEV (reference sequence). This CDR3 region has 16 residues. The CDR3 here is CASSSGVGVSYNEQFF. The CDR3 DNA follows: TGTGCCAGCAGTTCAGGGGTCGGTGTTTCCTACAATGAGCAGTTCTTC.

This clonotype was seen many times. V is TRBV11-2 and J is TRBJ2-2; TRBD2 aligns across 14 bases. The CDR3 is 19 amino acids. Germline V gene sequence: CDR1 SGHAT, CDR2 FQNNGV. The V gene end was trimmed by 3 bases and the J gene end by 4 bases; junction bases not matched to a gene: 10. CDR3 in amino acids: CASSFRGLAGVPGTGELFF. The CDR3 DNA reads as TGTGCCAGCAGCTTCCGGGGACTAGCGGGAGTCCCGGGCACCGGGGAGCTGTTTTTT. Looking up the rest from reference TRBV11-2 and TRBJ2-2 gives the full variable domain: EAGVAQSPRYKIIEKRQSVAFWCNPISGHATLYWYQQILGQGPKLLIQFQNNGVVDDSQLPKDRFSAERLKGVDSTLKIQPAKLEDSAVYLCASSFRGLAGVPGTGELFFGEGSRLTVL.

This rearrangement joins TRBV25-1 to TRBJ2-1; TRBD2 might be the D (6 bases). Per the germline V gene, CDR1 is MGHDK and CDR2 is SYGVNS. The CDR3 consists of 15 residues. V lost 4 bases to trimming and J lost 2 bases, with 12 bases between them. The CDR3 region is CASSALAAAYNEQFF. DNA of the CDR3: TGTGCCAGCAGTGCACTAGCTGCTGCCTACAATGAGCAGTTCTTC.

This clonotype was counted ten times or more. The chain is built from TRBV6-1 and TRBJ2-7; D possibly corresponds to TRBD1 (6 bases). Trimming pared 4 bases from V and 1 base from J, leaving 20 bases between. The germline V gene has CDR1 MNHNS and CDR2 SASEGT. This CDR3 comprises 17 residues. The CDR3 region has the DNA TGTGCCAGCAGTGTACCAGGGGCACCTTCTGGGTCCTACGAGCAGTACTTC. Its protein is CASSVPGAPSGSYEQYF.

This clonotype was observed at least ten times. V gene TRBV20-1 combines with J gene TRBJ2-5, with 8 bases matching TRBD2. With V trimmed by 6 bases and J by 4 bases, 10 bases remained unmatched. The germline V gene encodes CDR1 DFQATT and CDR2 SNEGSKA (reference sequence). CDR3 length: 14 amino acids. Here the CDR3 reads CSALRGGAGETQYF. For the CDR3, the DNA is TGCAGTGCCCTCCGGGGGGGGGCAGGAGAGACCCAGTACTTC.

J is TRBJ2-7 and V is TRBV20-1; the D gene is possibly TRBD2 (5 bases). The V gene's germline CDR1 is DFQATT and CDR2 SNEGSKA (reference sequence). Trimming pared 0 bases from V and 1 base from J, leaving 19 bases between. This CDR3 is 17 amino acids long. The DNA for the CDR3 is TGCAGTGCTAGAGATCGCGCCCGTCGCGGGCTTTCCTACGAGCAGTACTTC. It is translated as CSARDRARRGLSYEQYF.

The table lists this clonotype with many counts. J is TRBJ2-3 and V is TRBV29-1, with 9 bases matching TRBD1. The V gene's germline CDR1 is SQVTM and CDR2 ANQGSEA. The CDR3 has 15 amino acids. V was clipped by 2 bases and J by 7 bases; unmatched bases: 10. The CDR3 spells CSVEQMTGGVYTQYF. The CDR3 DNA is TGCAGCGTTGAACAGATGACAGGGGGGGTTTATACGCAGTATTTT.

This clonotype was counted at least ten times. The chain uses TRBV7-3 and TRBJ2-1; D could derive from TRBD1 or TRBD2 (5 bases each). The ends were cut back, 2 bases at V and 0 bases at J, with 8 bases in the middle. This CDR3 is 15 amino acids long. The germline CDR1 and CDR2 sequences are SGHTA and FQGTGA. The CDR3 coding sequence is TGTGCCAGCAGCTTATCTGGGGGCTCCTACAATGAGCAGTTCTTC. As protein: CASSLSGGSYNEQFF.

The gene calls are TRBV10-3 and TRBJ2-1; 12 bases are shared with TRBD2. The CDR3 spans 16 residues. Germline lookup yields CDR1 ENHRY and CDR2 SYGVKD. Trimming removed 4 bases from V and 0 bases from J; junction bases left unmatched: 1. The CDR3 coding sequence is TGTGCCATCAGTGCGACTAGCGGGAGCTCCTACAATGAGCAGTTCTTC. It is translated as CAISATSGSSYNEQFF.

The chain employs TRBV9 and TRBJ2-1; tentative D call: TRBD2 (5 bases). The CDR3 loop spans 15 amino acids. From germline, CDR1 is SGDLS and CDR2 YYNGEE. Trimming shortened V by 2 bases and J by 6 bases, and 15 bases separated the two germline ends. The CDR3 sequence: CASSVFWELRNEQFF. DNA for the CDR3: TGTGCCAGCAGCGTTTTTTGGGAGTTGCGCAATGAGCAGTTCTTC. The full variable domain, in which reference TRBV9 and TRBJ2-1 provide the parts outside the CDR3, is DSGVTQTPKHLITATGQRVTLRCSPRSGDLSVYWYQQSLDQGLQFLIQYYNGEERAKGNILERFSAQQFPDLHSELNLSSLELGDSALYFCASSVFWELRNEQFFGPGTRLTVL.

Many counts were recorded for this clonotype. This sequence joins TRBV12-3 or TRBV12-4 and TRBJ2-1; TRBD2 agrees at 8 bases. Germline trimming cut 4 bases from V and 3 bases from J; bases unmatched to any gene: 11. This CDR3 has 17 amino acids. CDR3 region: CASSYPWGAGGYNEQFF. The CDR3 DNA follows: TGTGCCAGCAGTTACCCCTGGGGGGCGGGGGGCTACAATGAGCAGTTCTTC.